The clone carrying this TCR beta chain was found a few times. Its specificity is unknown. A second 7 to 11 cycle PCR used barcoded and J-beta primers. TCRdb re-derived calls from the 5' RACE reads in MiXCR, one entry per CDR3 protein. The repertoire holds about 1,600,000 distinct CDR3 sequences, with roughly 40% as singletons. There are 13 residues in the CDR3. From germline, CDR1 is DFQATT and CDR2 SNEGSKA (reference sequence). Trimming took 3 bases from V and 4 from J, leaving 9 bases between them. This record belongs to a study of blood T cells in healthy people across ages. Study-wide results and limits: Long-lived and aged donors differed, with more naive CD4+ cells and higher diversity in the long-lived.

The chain has TRBV20-1 and TRBJ2-2, with D possibly called TRBD1 or TRBD2 (5 bases each). The TCR was taken from a woman under 30 in good health. The specimen sequenced was blood. In DNA form, the CDR3 reads TGCAGTGCTAGTGGGGGTACCACCGGGGAGCTGTTTTTT. Protein product: CSASGGTTGELFF.